The 31 T cell receptor beta chains in this list originate from one sample, sequenced in a study of T cells in Graves' hyperthyroidism and ophthalmopathy. TCR beta CDR3 region amplification was performed from RNA transcripts. The HTBI primer set served for first-round RT-PCR of the TCR CDR3. MiXCR, run by TCRdb on the multiplex PCR reads, gives a single entry per CDR3 protein. Found here are around 610,000 distinct CDR3 sequences, roughly 15% of them singletons; the top ten hold about 4.5%. The source material was blood. The receptors were gathered from a woman aged 35 to 49 with Graves' ophthalmopathy.

This clonotype was picked up many times. The chain couples TRBV2 to TRBJ2-2, with D perhaps TRBD1 (5 bases). Germline V gene sequence: CDR1 SNHLY, CDR2 FYNNEI. The CDR3 contains 15 residues. Trimming stripped 6 bases from V and 0 bases from J, with 11 bases between. The CDR3: CASRATVANTGELFF. Here the CDR3 DNA reads TGTGCCAGCAGGGCGACAGTCGCGAACACCGGGGAGCTGTTTTTT.

This clonotype was counted at least ten times. This chain joins TRBV12-3 or TRBV12-4 and TRBJ2-7; 11 nucleotides align to TRBD2. The CDR3 is 15 residues long. The junction had 4 bases not matched to a gene; V was cut back by 4 bases and J by 2 bases. Written as DNA, the CDR3 is TGTGCCAGCAGTTCCACTAGCGGGGGACCCTACGAGCAGTACTTC. This codes for CASSSTSGGPYEQYF.

In its sample, this clonotype was seen many times. The chain is built from TRBV6-5 and TRBJ2-5; the D gene is possibly TRBD1 (6 bases). CDR3 length: 16 residues. V lost 0 bases, J lost 3 bases, and 14 bases lay in between. Germline-derived CDR1 and CDR2 are MNHEY and SVGAGI. CDR3 nucleotide sequence: TGTGCCAGCAGTTACTCGGCCGGAACAGGGAAAGAGACCCAGTACTTC. It translates to CASSYSAGTGKETQYF.

At least ten counts were recorded for this clonotype. The chain employs TRBV28 and TRBJ1-1; D gene uncertain. Germline V gene lookup returns CDR1 MDHEN and CDR2 SYDVKM. V lost 5 bases and J 0 bases, leaving 13 bases between the germline ends. The CDR3 extends over 15 amino acids. This chain's CDR3 is CASSPRRTMNTEAFF. As DNA, the CDR3 is TGTGCCAGCAGTCCCCGTCGGACTATGAACACTGAAGCTTTCTTT. Complete variable domain (other parts from reference TRBV28 and TRBJ1-1): DVKVTQSSRYLVKRTGEKVFLECVQDMDHENMFWYRQDPGLGLRLIYFSYDVKMKEKGDIPEGYSVSREKKERFSLILESASTNQTSMYLCASSPRRTMNTEAFFGQGTRLTVV.

There are a few counts of this clonotype. A read error is possible here, since a much larger clone lies one base away. The rearrangement uses TRBV19 and TRBJ2-2; D is unclear. The germline V gene encodes CDR1 LNHDA and CDR2 SQIVND (reference sequence). Trimming took 2 bases from V and 4 from J, leaving 11 bases between them. CDR3 size: 15 residues. The CDR3 reads CASSILPRGTGELFF. DNA of the CDR3: TGTGCCAGTAGTATATTGCCTAGAGGCACCGGGGAGCTGTTTTTT.

This clonotype was picked up many times. The chain has TRBV4-1 and TRBJ2-7, with a weak D call TRBD2 (7 bases). With 0 bases removed from V and 3 bases from J, the gap between germline ends came to 15 bases. The CDR3 loop spans 16 amino acids. Germline loops: CDR1 MGHRA, CDR2 YSYEKL. The CDR3 DNA reads TGCGCCAGCAGCCAAGATTGGGCGGGGGCGATCTACGAGCAGTACTTC. It specifies CASSQDWAGAIYEQYF.

This clonotype showed up just a few times. The chain combines TRBV4-3 with TRBJ1-1, with unresolved D. V lost 8 bases to trimming and J lost 1 base, with 14 bases between them. Germline CDR1 reads LGHNA; CDR2 reads YSLEER. The CDR3 runs to 14 residues. CDR3 sequence reads: CASQRSITNTEAFF. The CDR3 DNA reads as TGCGCCAGCCAGAGATCGATTACGAACACTGAAGCTTTCTTT.

This clonotype was seen a handful of times. The chain has TRBV11-3 and TRBJ1-3; D uncertain. The CDR3 sequence is 15 residues long. Trimming left V 2 bases short and J 4 bases short, with 12 bases between. Germline V gene data show CDR1 as SGHNT and CDR2 as YENEEA. CDR3 sequence: CASSLQAPPGNTIYF. For the CDR3, the DNA is TGTGCCAGCAGCTTACAAGCGCCACCGGGAAACACCATATATTTT.

This clonotype was counted many times. The chain couples TRBV6-2 or TRBV6-3 to TRBJ1-2; 9 positions match TRBD1. The J segment lost 4 bases and the V segment lost 0 bases, leaving 3 bases of the junction unmatched. The CDR3 covers 15 residues. In germline, CDR1 is MNHEY, CDR2 SVGEGT. The CDR3: CASSYSQQGAYGYTF. As DNA, the CDR3 is TGTGCCAGCAGTTACTCCCAACAGGGGGCCTATGGCTACACCTTC.

This clonotype was seen a few times. This sequence joins TRBV18 and TRBJ2-2, with D possibly matching TRBD2 (5 bases). V gave up 4 bases and J gave up 4 bases, with 13 bases separating them. The germline CDR1 and CDR2 sequences are KGHSH and LQKENI. The CDR3 has 15 amino acids. This chain's CDR3 is CASSQSEGSTGELFF. The CDR3 DNA reads as TGTGCCAGCTCACAAAGTGAGGGTTCCACCGGGGAGCTGTTTTTT. Complete variable domain (other parts from reference TRBV18 and TRBJ2-2): NAGVMQNPRHLVRRRGQEARLRCSPMKGHSHVYWYRQLPEEGLKFMVYLQKENIIDESGMPKERFSAEFPKEGPSILRIQQVVRGDSAAYFCASSQSEGSTGELFFGEGSRLTVL.

This clonotype was found many times. This rearrangement joins TRBV2 to TRBJ2-5; the match to TRBD2 covers 9 bases. V shed 7 bases and J 5 bases; nucleotides not matched to a gene: 14. Looked up from germline, CDR1 is SNHLY and CDR2 is FYNNEI. The CDR3 length is 16 residues. The CDR3 loop is CASTKGRRGGGETQYF. The CDR3 bases are TGTGCCAGCACCAAAGGTCGGCGGGGGGGAGGGGAGACCCAGTACTTC.

Many counts were recorded for this clonotype. The chain couples TRBV27 to TRBJ2-7; D tentatively fits TRBD1 or TRBD2 (6 bases each). Per germline, CDR1 MNHEY and CDR2 SMNVEV (reference sequence). The length of the CDR3 is 14 residues. V lost 7 bases to trimming and J lost 3 bases, with 16 bases between them. This CDR3 is CASTWAGGSYEQYF. The CDR3 DNA reads as TGTGCCAGCACCTGGGCCGGGGGCAGCTACGAGCAGTACTTC.

The table lists this clonotype with a few counts. The rearrangement joins TRBV12-3 or TRBV12-4 to TRBJ2-1; 10 bases match TRBD2. This CDR3 has 17 amino acids. V dropped 2 bases and J dropped 7; count of bases not matched to a gene: 11. DNA for the CDR3: TGTGCCAGCAGTTTAAGATTAGCGGGAGGTGTGGGTAATGAGCAGTTCTTC. Translation: CASSLRLAGGVGNEQFF.

The chain combines TRBV28 with TRBJ1-5; no reliable D call. In germline, CDR1 is MDHEN, CDR2 SYDVKM. The CDR3 has 12 residues. The V and J ends lost 5 bases and 7 bases respectively, with 9 bases between them. The chain's CDR3 is CASSKGFQPQHF. Here the CDR3 DNA reads TGTGCCAGCAGTAAGGGATTCCAGCCCCAGCATTTT.

This clonotype was seen many times. The rearrangement links TRBV16 to TRBJ1-2; the D is unclear. CDR3 length equals 12 residues. Trimming removed 1 base from V and 7 bases from J, with 7 bases in between. Germline lookup yields CDR1 KGHSY and CDR2 FQNENV. CDR3 in DNA: TGTGCCAGCAGCCAATTAGGGATTGGCTACACCTTC. It is translated as CASSQLGIGYTF.

This clonotype was seen ten or more times. The V gene is TRBV20-1, the J gene TRBJ2-5, with D perhaps matching TRBD1 or TRBD2 (6 bases each). This CDR3 comprises 13 residues. V gave up 6 bases and J gave up 5 bases, with 16 bases separating them. Germline assignment: CDR1 DFQATT and CDR2 SNEGSKA (reference sequence). The CDR3 nucleotides read TGCAGTGCCGAGGGGGGTTTTGAGGAGACCCAGTACTTC. The encoded protein is CSAEGGFEETQYF.

This clonotype appeared a few times. A much bigger clone sits one base away, suggesting this may be a read error. The chain joins TRBV6-5 to TRBJ2-2; 14 positions match TRBD2. The germline V gene has CDR1 MNHEY and CDR2 SVGAGI. This CDR3 has 17 amino acids. CDR3 sequence (DNA): TGTGCCAGCAGTTACGAGACTAGCGGGGGGGACACCGGGGAGCTGGTTTTT. Translated, it gives CASSYETSGGDTGELVF.

The chain carries TRBV15 and TRBJ1-1, with D unclear. Germline CDR1 is LNHNV and CDR2 is YYDKDF (reference sequence). CDR3 length: 14 amino acids. V was shortened by 9 bases and J by 2 bases, with 16 bases between the two germline ends. CDR3 in DNA: TGTGCCACAGCGGCAGGCACCCTAAACACTGAAGCTTTCTTT. It encodes CATAAGTLNTEAFF.

The chain is built from TRBV11-2 and TRBJ1-6; 8 bases are shared with TRBD1. V trimming: 5 bases; J trimming: 7 bases; junction bases outside the gene matches: 7. Germline assignment: CDR1 SGHAT and CDR2 FQNNGV. This CDR3 is 15 amino acids long. CDR3 sequence: CASSPWTGKNSPLHF. In DNA, the CDR3 is TGTGCCAGCAGCCCCTGGACAGGGAAGAATTCACCCCTCCACTTT.

This clonotype was picked up many times. V and J are TRBV6-2 or TRBV6-3 and TRBJ2-7; D possibly corresponds to TRBD1 (6 bases). The CDR3 contains 12 residues. Trimming removed 4 bases from V and 6 bases from J, with 10 bases in between. In germline, CDR1 is MNHEY, CDR2 SVGEGT. CDR3 DNA: TGTGCCAGCAGTTTCAACAGGGCCGAGCAGTACTTC. It encodes CASSFNRAEQYF.

The V and J genes are TRBV10-3 and TRBJ1-1, with D possibly being TRBD1 (5 bases). The germline V gene has CDR1 ENHRY and CDR2 SYGVKD. V shed 11 bases and J shed 1 base, with 14 bases lying between them. This CDR3 is 13 amino acids long. CDR3 nucleotide sequence: TGTGCCGCCCGGGGGACGAGGAACACTGAAGCTTTCTTT. Translated, it gives CAARGTRNTEAFF.

The chain's CDR3 is CASRREHNEQFF. In DNA, the CDR3 is TGTGCCAGCCGGAGGGAGCACAATGAGCAGTTCTTC. The V gene is TRBV11-3, the J gene TRBJ2-1, with a tentative D call TRBD2 (6 bases). V was cut by 8 bases and J by 5 bases, with 10 bases left in between. The CDR3 is made up of 12 amino acids. Germline lookup yields CDR1 SGHNT and CDR2 YENEEA.

The gene calls are TRBV18 and TRBJ1-1; D perhaps matches TRBD1 (6 bases). The germline gives CDR1 KGHSH, CDR2 LQKENI. V lost 6 bases and J 5 bases, leaving 16 bases between the germline ends. The CDR3 sequence is 14 residues long. The CDR3, as DNA: TGTGCCAGCTCTCCGGGGGCAGGGGAAACTGAAGCTTTCTTT. Translated, it gives CASSPGAGETEAFF.

This clonotype was observed at least ten times. The V gene is TRBV25-1, the J gene TRBJ2-5; D tentatively fits TRBD1 or TRBD2 (5 bases each). Germline values: CDR1 MGHDK, CDR2 SYGVNS. Trimming left V 3 bases short and J 6 bases short, with 17 bases between. CDR3 length equals 15 residues. CDR3 residues: CASSDSGLALQTQYF. In nucleotides, the CDR3 is TGTGCCAGCAGTGACTCAGGGCTAGCTTTACAGACCCAGTACTTC.

This clonotype was observed at least ten times. The CDR3 bases are TGTGCCAGCAGCCCACAGGGGACAGGGGACACTGAAGCTTTCTTT. Protein: CASSPQGTGDTEAFF. The chain has TRBV7-3 and TRBJ1-1; 10 bases match TRBD1. V dropped 5 bases and J dropped 3; count of bases not matched to a gene: 6. The CDR3 extends over 15 amino acids. Germline V gene lookup returns CDR1 SGHTA and CDR2 FQGTGA.

This clonotype was seen at least ten times. The chain joins TRBV7-9 to TRBJ1-2; TRBD1 matches 9 bases. Germline values: CDR1 SEHNR, CDR2 FQNEAQ (reference sequence). Germline trimming cut 7 bases from V and 7 bases from J; bases unmatched to any gene: 10. CDR3 length: 14 amino acids. CDR3 region: CASTLTGGVSGYTF. In DNA form, the CDR3 reads TGTGCCAGCACCCTGACAGGGGGAGTAAGTGGCTACACCTTC.

There are many counts of this clonotype. The chain employs TRBV4-1 and TRBJ2-5; 7 bases match TRBD2. The V gene's germline CDR1 is MGHRA and CDR2 YSYEKL. The CDR3 has 16 residues. Trimming at V came to 0 bases and at J to 5 bases, leaving 9 bases not matched to a gene. The CDR3 DNA is TGCGCCAGCAGCCAAGATTTCCAGCGGGATAAGGAGACCCAGTACTTC. Its protein product is CASSQDFQRDKETQYF.

V and J are TRBV6-2 or TRBV6-3 and TRBJ1-5; D unresolved. CDR1 is MNHEY, CDR2 SVGEGT, per germline. The CDR3 has 14 amino acids. Trimming stripped 6 bases from V and 3 bases from J, with 12 bases between. The CDR3 DNA reads TGTGCCAGCAGATCCGACCGGGTCAATCAGCCCCAGCATTTT. Protein sequence: CASRSDRVNQPQHF.

This clonotype was found many times. The gene calls are TRBV6-5 and TRBJ2-7, with unresolved D. There are 12 residues in the CDR3. The germline V gene encodes CDR1 MNHEY and CDR2 SVGAGI. Trimming stripped 2 bases from V and 6 bases from J, with 8 bases between. CDR3 residues: CASSYPECEQYF. DNA of the CDR3: TGTGCCAGCAGTTACCCAGAGTGCGAGCAGTACTTC.

This clonotype was observed at least ten times. The chain recombines TRBV7-9 with TRBJ2-5, with unresolved D. V gave up 0 bases and J gave up 7 bases, with 9 bases separating them. CDR3 length: 13 residues. Germline assignment: CDR1 SEHNR and CDR2 FQNEAQ (reference sequence). This CDR3 reads CASSLAPTRTQYF. The CDR3 region has the DNA TGTGCCAGCAGCTTAGCCCCGACCAGGACCCAGTACTTC.

The table lists this clonotype with many counts. The chain carries TRBV11-1 and TRBJ1-5; D may be TRBD1 (5 bases). Germline lookup yields CDR1 SGHAT and CDR2 FQDESV (reference sequence). CDR3 length: 13 amino acids. V lost 5 bases and J lost 4, with 9 bases in between. CDR3 in DNA: TGTGCCAGCAGCCCTGGGGCAAATCAGCCCCAGCATTTT. This gives the protein CASSPGANQPQHF.